This passage covers 31 T cell receptor beta chains from one sample sequenced in a study of blood T cell repertoires in COVID-19. Produced via immunoSEQ multiplex PCR; TCRdb's table is partial and in-frame only. The sample contains fewer than 350,000 clones, 75% to 90% of which appear only once. The sample consisted of peripheral blood. These receptors originate from a woman in her 70s with COVID-19, enrolled during active disease.

The chain combines TRBV9 with TRBJ1-1, with a possible D match to TRBD1 (5 bases). Germline-derived CDR1 and CDR2 are SGDLS and YYNGEE. Deletions cut 4 bases from V and 12 bases from J, with 19 bases between. This CDR3 spans 13 amino acids. The CDR3, as DNA: TGTGCCAGCAGCCAAGGGGTAGGGAATGAGCCTTTCTTT. Protein product: CASSQGVGNEPFF.

V is TRBV2 and J is TRBJ2-7, with D possibly TRBD1 on 6 matching bases. V lost 6 bases, J lost 2 bases, and 14 bases lay in between. Germline assignment: CDR1 SNHLY and CDR2 FYNNEI. The length of the CDR3 is 14 residues. CDR3 residues: CASRIQGPTYEQYF. The CDR3 nucleotides are TGTGCCAGCAGGATACAGGGCCCCACCTACGAGCAGTACTTC.

The chain is built from TRBV7-2 and TRBJ1-6; D gene uncertain. CDR3 size: 16 residues. Trimming removed 1 base at V and 8 bases at J, with 15 bases between. Per the germline V gene, CDR1 is SGHTA and CDR2 is FQGNSA. The CDR3 DNA follows: TGTGCCAGCAGCTTAGGCGGACGGGAATATCATTCACCCCTCCACTTT. This codes for CASSLGGREYHSPLHF.

The chain links TRBV25-1 to TRBJ2-2; tentatively, D is TRBD1 (5 bases). V lost 4 bases, J lost 4 bases, and 10 bases lay in between. The CDR3 covers 14 residues. Per germline, CDR1 MGHDK and CDR2 SYGVNS. This CDR3 reads CASSGRQFTGELFF. The CDR3 DNA sequence: TGTGCCAGCAGTGGTAGACAGTTCACCGGGGAGCTGTTTTTT.

This sequence joins TRBV13 and TRBJ2-3; D is perhaps TRBD2 (7 bases). CDR1 PRHDT and CDR2 FYEKMQ come from the germline V gene (reference sequence). The CDR3 runs 16 residues. V was pared by 4 bases and J by 0 bases, with 14 bases between. The CDR3 DNA reads TGTGCCAGCAGCTACCGAGGGGGGGGAAGCACAGATACGCAGTATTTT. Protein: CASSYRGGGSTDTQYF.

J is TRBJ2-7 and V is TRBV7-2; 11 positions match TRBD1. Losses at the gene ends were 2 bases for V and 2 bases for J; bases not matched to a gene: 8. Germline V lookup: CDR1 SGHTA, CDR2 FQGNSA. The CDR3 loop spans 17 amino acids. Here the CDR3 DNA reads TGTGCCAGCAGCTTATGGGGAGGGGGACAGGGGGCCTACGAGCAGTACTTC. The encoded protein is CASSLWGGGQGAYEQYF.

The V call is TRBV2, the J call TRBJ2-3; D not certain. The CDR3 has 12 amino acids. Trimming cost V 6 bases and J 0 bases, with 4 bases left between them. Germline loops: CDR1 SNHLY, CDR2 FYNNEI. Here the CDR3 DNA reads TGTGCCAGCAGCACTAGCACAGATACGCAGTATTTT. It encodes CASSTSTDTQYF.

Only a few counts were recorded for this clone. Other DNA sequences in this sample translate to the same CDR3. The rearrangement links TRBV24-1 to TRBJ1-2, with 8 bases lining up with TRBD1. The CDR3 is 14 residues long. Germline V CDR1 and CDR2: KGHDR, SFDVKD. V gave up 4 bases and J gave up 5 bases; unmatched junction bases: 5. The CDR3 coding sequence is TGTGCCACCAGTGACCCTGGACAGGGTTATGGCTACACCTTC. This codes for CATSDPGQGYGYTF.

The CDR3 DNA is TGTGCCTGGAGCCTTGGACAGCTGAATGAAAAACTGTTTTTT. This translates into CAWSLGQLNEKLFF. The chain links TRBV30 to TRBJ1-4; tentative D call: TRBD1 (6 bases). This CDR3 region has 14 residues. Trimming removed 3 bases from V and 5 bases from J, with 13 bases in between. CDR1 GTSNPN and CDR2 SVGIG come from the germline V gene (reference sequence).

The CDR3 region has the DNA TGTGCCAGCAATCCGGGACAGAGAAATGAGCAGTTCTTC. It encodes CASNPGQRNEQFF. The chain recombines TRBV11-2 with TRBJ2-1; the match to TRBD1 covers 7 bases. The germline V gene encodes CDR1 SGHAT and CDR2 FQNNGV. The CDR3 extends over 13 amino acids. After removal of 7 bases from V and 7 bases from J, the junction contained 7 bases not matched to a gene. Based on the CDR3 plus reference TRBV11-2 and TRBJ2-1, the full variable domain is EAGVAQSPRYKIIEKRQSVAFWCNPISGHATLYWYQQILGQGPKLLIQFQNNGVVDDSQLPKDRFSAERLKGVDSTLKIQPAKLEDSAVYLCASNPGQRNEQFFGPGTRLTVL.

The V and J genes are TRBV19 and TRBJ1-6; TRBD1 is a possible D gene (6 bases). Trimming removed 4 bases at V and 2 bases at J, with 18 bases between. The CDR3 is made up of 18 amino acids. From germline, CDR1 is LNHDA and CDR2 SQIVND (reference sequence). CDR3 DNA: TGTGCCAGTAGTACGGACCCCCCGACAGGAGCCTATAATTCACCCCTCCACTTT. Protein product: CASSTDPPTGAYNSPLHF.

The genes are TRBV6-5 and TRBJ2-1; 10 bases align to TRBD1. CDR3 length: 13 residues. The V gene's germline CDR1 is MNHEY and CDR2 SVGAGI. V was clipped by 8 bases and J by 4 bases; unmatched bases: 2. This CDR3 reads CASRTGGYNEQFF. In nucleotides, the CDR3 is TGTGCCAGCCGGACAGGGGGTTACAATGAGCAGTTCTTC.

This chain joins TRBV24-1 and TRBJ2-5; TRBD2 matches at 7 bases. The CDR3 totals 13 residues. V shed 3 bases and J 3 bases; nucleotides not matched to a gene: 0. Germline loops: CDR1 KGHDR, CDR2 SFDVKD. The CDR3 region is CATSDGGEETQYF. The CDR3 DNA reads as TGTGCCACCAGTGATGGGGGGGAAGAGACCCAGTACTTC.

This clone was picked up one time. The chain couples TRBV5-4 to TRBJ1-2; the match to TRBD1 covers 7 bases. The J segment lost 2 bases and the V segment lost 4 bases, leaving 8 bases of the junction unmatched. The germline gives CDR1 SGHNT, CDR2 YYREEE (reference sequence). The CDR3 length is 15 residues. This CDR3 reads CASSPPGDRNYGYTF. The DNA of the CDR3 is TGTGCCAGCAGCCCACCAGGGGACAGAAACTATGGCTACACCTTC.

The V call is TRBV5-8, the J call TRBJ1-4; possible D gene TRBD1, 6 bases. With 0 bases removed from V and 7 bases from J, the gap between germline ends came to 19 bases. This CDR3 is 17 amino acids long. Germline assignment: CDR1 SGHTS and CDR2 YDEGEE. CDR3 sequence (DNA): TGTGCCAGCAGCTTGGCCAACGTCGCAGGGGATAGTGAAAAACTGTTTTTT. Amino acids: CASSLANVAGDSEKLFF.

This clone was seen a handful of times. The chain has TRBV5-1 and TRBJ1-1, with 9 bases identical to TRBD1. Germline CDR1 is SGHRS and CDR2 is YFSETQ. The CDR3 extends over 13 amino acids. V lost 4 bases, J lost 3 bases, and 1 base stayed unmatched. As DNA, the CDR3 is TGCGCCAGCAGCCGGACAGGGGACACTGAAGCTTTCTTT. Residues: CASSRTGDTEAFF. Filled out from reference TRBV5-1 and TRBJ1-1, the complete variable domain reads KAGVTQTPRYLIKTRGQQVTLSCSPISGHRSVSWYQQTPGQGLQFLFEYFSETQRNKGNFPGRFSGRQFSNSRSEMNVSTLELGDSALYLCASSRTGDTEAFFGQGTRLTVV.

This chain links TRBV6-5 with TRBJ2-5; D is uncertain. Germline lookup yields CDR1 MNHEY and CDR2 SVGAGI. This CDR3 spans 11 amino acids. V was shortened by 4 bases and J by 5 bases, with 5 bases between the two germline ends. CDR3 in amino acids: CASSFGETQYF. For the CDR3, the DNA is TGTGCCAGCAGTTTCGGGGAGACCCAGTACTTC.

This chain uses TRBV19 with TRBJ2-7; 8 positions agree with TRBD1. The trim removed 1 base at V and 12 bases at J, leaving 2 bases unmatched. The CDR3 consists of 11 residues. Germline V gene sequence: CDR1 LNHDA, CDR2 SQIVND (reference sequence). The DNA for the CDR3 is TGTGCCAGTAGTATAGGGGACAGGTGGTACTTC. As protein: CASSIGDRWYF.

Only one count was recorded for this clone. The chain couples TRBV5-1 to TRBJ2-1; D gene uncertain. Germline loops: CDR1 SGHRS, CDR2 YFSETQ. This CDR3 region has 12 residues. Trimming cost V 4 bases and J 4 bases, with 6 bases left between them. In nucleotides, the CDR3 is TGCGCCAGCAGCCAACAGTACAATGAGCAGTTCTTC. Amino acid sequence: CASSQQYNEQFF. Full variable domain (outside the CDR3, taken from reference TRBV5-1 and TRBJ2-1): KAGVTQTPRYLIKTRGQQVTLSCSPISGHRSVSWYQQTPGQGLQFLFEYFSETQRNKGNFPGRFSGRQFSNSRSEMNVSTLELGDSALYLCASSQQYNEQFFGPGTRLTVL.

DNA of the CDR3: TGTGCCAGCAGCAACGGACTAGCGGGGGGGCAGGGTGAGCAGTTCTTC. This codes for CASSNGLAGGQGEQFF. The chain uses TRBV5-6 and TRBJ2-1; 15 nucleotides align to TRBD2. CDR1 SGHDT and CDR2 YYEEEE come from the germline V gene. The CDR3 consists of 16 residues. With V trimmed by 4 bases and J by 9 bases, 8 bases remained unmatched.

The rearrangement links TRBV7-9 to TRBJ1-2; D is perhaps TRBD1 (6 bases). Germline CDR1 reads SEHNR; CDR2 reads FQNEAQ (reference sequence). V lost 5 bases and J lost 6, with 19 bases in between. The CDR3 runs 15 residues. CDR3 nucleotides: TGTGCCAGCAGCACCCGAGAAACCACAGGGAATGGCTACACCTTC. Translating gives CASSTRETTGNGYTF.

J is TRBJ1-4 and V is TRBV6-1, with 11 bases lining up with TRBD1. V lost 3 bases to trimming and J lost 7 bases; unmatched junction nucleotides: 7. The CDR3 spans 16 residues. Germline V gene lookup returns CDR1 MNHNS and CDR2 SASEGT. This CDR3 is CASSDRTGGGGEKLFF. In DNA, the CDR3 is TGTGCCAGCAGTGACAGGACAGGGGGCGGTGGTGAAAAACTGTTTTTT.

The chain carries TRBV6-5 and TRBJ1-1; the D gene is possibly TRBD1 (5 bases). The ends were cut back, 5 bases at V and 5 bases at J, with 15 bases in the middle. CDR1 is MNHEY and CDR2 is SVGAGI in the germline V gene. CDR3 length equals 14 residues. CDR3 residues: CASSPNGGGTEAFF. Here the CDR3 DNA reads TGTGCCAGCAGTCCAAATGGGGGGGGAACTGAAGCTTTCTTT.

The genes are TRBV2 and TRBJ2-6; D unresolved. The CDR3 runs to 16 residues. The germline gives CDR1 SNHLY, CDR2 FYNNEI. V lost 6 bases, J lost 0 bases, and 12 bases lay in between. In nucleotides, the CDR3 is TGTGCCAGCAGCAGCAGTGCTAGCTCTGGGGCCAACGTCCTGACTTTC. It encodes CASSSSASSGANVLTF.

The CDR3 is CASSPGQGSNNEQFF. The CDR3 DNA follows: TGTGCCAGCAGTCCAGGGCAGGGGTCCAACAATGAGCAGTTCTTC. This rearrangement joins TRBV11-3 to TRBJ2-1, with D maybe TRBD1 (6 bases). The CDR3 has 15 residues. Per germline, CDR1 SGHNT and CDR2 YENEEA. Trimming took 6 bases from V and 5 from J, leaving 17 bases between them.

The chain couples TRBV2 to TRBJ2-1; 8 bases fit TRBD2. The V segment lost 3 bases and the J segment 1 base; nucleotides outside the gene matches: 2. In germline, CDR1 is SNHLY, CDR2 FYNNEI. This CDR3 region has 15 residues. In DNA form, the CDR3 reads TGTGCCAGCAGTGATCGGGGGGGGTCCTACAATGAGCAGTTCTTC. This codes for CASSDRGGSYNEQFF.

The chain links TRBV18 to TRBJ2-7; TRBD1 matches at 8 bases. The germline V gene has CDR1 KGHSH and CDR2 LQKENI. V gave up 1 base and J gave up 5 bases; unmatched junction bases: 7. This CDR3 has 15 residues. The chain's CDR3 is CASSPRPDRDHEQYF. The DNA of the CDR3 is TGTGCCAGCTCACCACGGCCGGACAGGGACCACGAGCAGTACTTC. The full variable domain, in which reference TRBV18 and TRBJ2-7 provide the parts outside the CDR3, is NAGVMQNPRHLVRRRGQEARLRCSPMKGHSHVYWYRQLPEEGLKFMVYLQKENIIDESGMPKERFSAEFPKEGPSILRIQQVVRGDSAAYFCASSPRPDRDHEQYFGPGTRLTVT.

This chain connects TRBV3-1 (or the pseudogene TRBV3-2) to TRBJ1-3; D remains ambiguous. The germline V and J ends were trimmed by 4 bases and 0 bases, with 10 bases remaining between them. This CDR3 is built from 15 residues. Germline-derived CDR1 and CDR2 are LGHDT and YNNKEL (reference sequence). In DNA form, the CDR3 reads TGTGCCAGCAGCCTTCAGTCTTCCTCTGGAAACACCATATATTTT. Encoded protein: CASSLQSSSGNTIYF.

The sample holds a few counts of this clone. The chain links TRBV30 to TRBJ1-1; TRBD1 might be the D (6 bases). The V and J ends lost 3 bases and 4 bases respectively, with 15 bases between them. There are 14 residues in the CDR3. The germline gives CDR1 GTSNPN, CDR2 SVGIG (reference sequence). The CDR3 nucleotides are TGTGCCTGGAGCCTTACCCAGGGGAGCACTGAAGCTTTCTTT. Its protein product is CAWSLTQGSTEAFF.

The rearrangement joins TRBV5-4 to TRBJ2-5, with 8 bases fitting TRBD2. Germline V CDR1 and CDR2: SGHNT, YYREEE (reference sequence). The CDR3 is 18 residues long. V dropped 1 base and J dropped 2; count of bases not matched to a gene: 13. Here the CDR3 reads CASSLLNGGAPSQETQYF. The DNA for the CDR3 is TGTGCCAGCAGCTTGCTCAACGGGGGGGCCCCCTCTCAAGAGACCCAGTACTTC.

The chain links TRBV3-1 (or the pseudogene TRBV3-2) to TRBJ2-5; 8 bases match TRBD1. Germline trimming cut 1 base from V and 5 bases from J; bases unmatched to any gene: 9. Germline lookup yields CDR1 LGHDT and CDR2 YNNKEL (reference sequence). This CDR3 is 16 amino acids long. The chain's CDR3 is CASSQAGRGHAETQYF. In nucleotides, the CDR3 is TGTGCCAGCAGCCAAGCTGGCAGGGGGCATGCGGAGACCCAGTACTTC.